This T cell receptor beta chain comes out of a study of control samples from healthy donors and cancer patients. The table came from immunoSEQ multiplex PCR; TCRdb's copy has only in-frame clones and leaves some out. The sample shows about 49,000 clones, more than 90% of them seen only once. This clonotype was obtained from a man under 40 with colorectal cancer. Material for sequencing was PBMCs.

The CDR3 bases are TGTGCCAGCAGCGCACAGGGAGGCGGGACTGAAGCTTTCTTT. It codes for CASSAQGGGTEAFF. The J gene is TRBJ1-1, the V gene TRBV9; D is perhaps TRBD1 (6 bases). Germline loops: CDR1 SGDLS, CDR2 YYNGEE. CDR3 length: 14 amino acids. V lost 3 bases to trimming and J lost 5 bases, with 14 bases between them.